The 30 T cell receptor beta chains presented below share a single source sample, sequenced in a study of blood T cell repertoires in COVID-19 (dated by TCRdb to 2020 to 2021). The library was prepared using the immunoSEQ multiplex PCR assay. As stored in TCRdb, this immuneACCESS dataset retains in-frame rearrangements with V and J assigned. A fraction of the clones does not appear; measured against another copy, unresolved V genes explain less than half of the discrepancy, and the remainder lacks a known reason. In this sample the table shows some 110,000 clones, about nine tenths of which occur a single time. The biggest ten clones account for 7.7% of the sample. Specimen: peripheral blood. The origin of the receptors is a human donor in a cohort sampled during active COVID-19.

The rearrangement links TRBV20-1 to TRBJ2-7; tentative D call: TRBD2 (5 bases). The V gene lost 7 bases and the J gene lost 3 bases, with 10 bases spanning the gap. There are 11 residues in the CDR3. Germline assignment: CDR1 DFQATT and CDR2 SNEGSKA (reference sequence). CDR3 nucleotide sequence: TGCAGTGGCAGGACTGACTACGAGCAGTACTTC. Residues: CSGRTDYEQYF.

This chain joins TRBV11-2 and TRBJ1-1; D is possibly TRBD1 (5 bases). Trimming cost V 1 base and J 10 bases, with 10 bases left between them. CDR3 size: 12 residues. CDR1 and CDR2 from the germline V gene are SGHAT and FQNNGV. This CDR3 reads CASSLAQGAAFF. For the CDR3, the DNA is TGTGCCAGCAGCTTAGCGCAGGGTGCAGCTTTCTTT.

CDR3 in amino acids: CASSDPGLAGGRGEQFF. The CDR3 DNA follows: TGTGCCAGCAGTGACCCAGGACTAGCGGGAGGCCGCGGAGAGCAGTTCTTC. This chain uses TRBV25-1 with TRBJ2-1, with 14 nucleotides matching TRBD2. Germline CDR1 MGHDK, CDR2 SYGVNS. The junction had 11 bases not matched to a gene; V was cut back by 3 bases and J by 10 bases. This CDR3 has 17 residues. The complete variable domain, with remaining parts taken from reference TRBV25-1 and TRBJ2-1, reads EADIYQTPRYLVIGTGKKITLECSQTMGHDKMYWYQQDPGMELHLIHYSYGVNSTEKGDLSSESTVSRIRTEHFPLTLESARPSHTSQYLCASSDPGLAGGRGEQFFGPGTRLTVL.

This rearrangement joins TRBV19 to TRBJ2-3; no firm D call. Looked up from germline, CDR1 is LNHDA and CDR2 is SQIVND (reference sequence). V was trimmed by 5 bases and J by 4 bases, leaving 7 bases between them. The CDR3 is made up of 12 amino acids. The CDR3 nucleotides are TGTGCCAGTAGTGCCCTACCAGATACGCAGTATTTT. The encoded protein is CASSALPDTQYF.

CDR3 loop: CASSLGDSLNGYTF. CDR3 nucleotides: TGTGCCAGCAGTTTGGGGGACAGCCTAAATGGCTACACCTTC. This chain links TRBV27 with TRBJ1-2, with 7 bases that match TRBD1. Per germline, CDR1 MNHEY and CDR2 SMNVEV (reference sequence). The J segment lost 6 bases and the V segment lost 3 bases, leaving 7 bases of the junction unmatched. The CDR3 covers 14 residues.

The chain links TRBV19 to TRBJ1-5; TRBD1 agrees at 10 bases. Trimming cost V 5 bases and J 2 bases; bases outside gene matches: 0. CDR3 length equals 14 residues. The germline V gene has CDR1 LNHDA and CDR2 SQIVND (reference sequence). DNA of the CDR3: TGTGCCAGTAGTGGGACAGGGGGCAATCAGCCCCAGCATTTT. Its translation is CASSGTGGNQPQHF.

This chain uses TRBV7-9 with TRBJ1-3, with D possibly TRBD1 on 5 matching bases. V shed 4 bases and J shed 2 bases, with 12 bases lying between them. This CDR3 region has 15 residues. Germline V gene sequence: CDR1 SEHNR, CDR2 FQNEAQ (reference sequence). In DNA, the CDR3 is TGTGCCAGCAGCTCCGGGGGTGGGGCTGGAAACACCATATATTTT. This translates into CASSSGGGAGNTIYF. Full variable domain (rest looked up from reference TRBV7-9 and TRBJ1-3): DTGVSQNPRHKITKRGQNVTFRCDPISEHNRLYWYRQTLGQGPEFLTYFQNEAQLEKSRLLSDRFSAERPKGSFSTLEIQRTEQGDSAMYLCASSSGGGAGNTIYFGEGSWLTVV.

This clone was picked up a small number of times. V usage is TRBV19 and J usage is TRBJ2-1, with TRBD2 matching over 9 bases. The CDR3 spans 18 residues. V was clipped by 5 bases and J by 3 bases; unmatched bases: 14. Germline CDR1 is LNHDA and CDR2 is SQIVND (reference sequence). The DNA for the CDR3 is TGTGCCAGTAGTCCCTACTCCCCGGGACTAGCAAGCTACAATGAGCAGTTCTTC. This encodes CASSPYSPGLASYNEQFF.

This chain uses TRBV5-1 with TRBJ2-3; a weak D match, TRBD2 (5 bases). Germline values: CDR1 SGHRS, CDR2 YFSETQ. Trimming took off 5 bases at V and 2 bases at J, with 15 bases between the two ends. This CDR3 has 15 amino acids. The CDR3 nucleotides are TGCGCCAGCAGTTTGACCGGGATCCACACAGATACGCAGTATTTT. Translated: CASSLTGIHTDTQYF.

The V and J genes are TRBV9 and TRBJ2-5; D is perhaps TRBD1 (6 bases). This CDR3 region has 17 residues. The germline CDR1 and CDR2 sequences are SGDLS and YYNGEE. The ends were cut back, 3 bases at V and 5 bases at J, with 23 bases in the middle. The chain's CDR3 is CASSAGPGAEIAETQYF. The CDR3 DNA sequence: TGTGCCAGCAGCGCCGGCCCAGGGGCGGAAATCGCGGAGACCCAGTACTTC.

This sequence joins TRBV3-1 (or the pseudogene TRBV3-2) and TRBJ2-1; maybe TRBD2 (6 bases). Trimming took 0 bases from V and 8 from J, leaving 17 bases between them. CDR3 length: 16 residues. Germline V gives CDR1 LGHDT, CDR2 YNNKEL (reference sequence). DNA of the CDR3: TGTGCCAGCAGCCAAGATGGAGGGAGCAGGTTAGATGAGCAGTTCTTC. This codes for CASSQDGGSRLDEQFF.

V gene TRBV3-1 (or the pseudogene TRBV3-2) combines with J gene TRBJ2-2; D gene ambiguous. CDR1 and CDR2 from the germline V gene are LGHDT and YNNKEL (reference sequence). Trimming shortened V by 4 bases and J by 7 bases, and 10 bases separated the two germline ends. This CDR3 spans 13 amino acids. Here the CDR3 DNA reads TGTGCCAGCAGCCCTAGAGTTTACGGGGAGCTGTTTTTT. It translates to CASSPRVYGELFF.

This clone was found once. The rearrangement joins TRBV18 to TRBJ1-1; D not certain. The germline V and J ends were trimmed by 7 bases and 0 bases, with 15 bases remaining between them. The CDR3 has 15 amino acids. Germline V gene sequence: CDR1 KGHSH, CDR2 LQKENI. DNA for the CDR3: TGTGCCAGCTTATTTACGAAAAACATGAACACTGAAGCTTTCTTT. It is translated as CASLFTKNMNTEAFF.

The gene calls are TRBV11-3 and TRBJ2-1; 14 bases are shared with TRBD2. Trimming cost V 10 bases and J 8 bases; bases outside gene matches: 4. The CDR3 runs to 13 residues. Germline CDR1 is SGHNT and CDR2 is YENEEA. This CDR3 is CANGTSGRYEQFF. The CDR3 DNA sequence: TGTGCCAACGGGACTAGCGGGAGATATGAGCAGTTCTTC.

In its sample, this clone was seen a few times. The J gene is TRBJ2-7, the V gene TRBV7-9; the D gene is possibly TRBD2 (5 bases). V dropped 5 bases and J dropped 4 bases, with 12 bases sitting between them. Germline V gene lookup returns CDR1 SEHNR and CDR2 FQNEAQ (reference sequence). This CDR3 has 13 residues. In DNA form, the CDR3 reads TGTGCCAGCAGCCCCGAGGGTGCATACGAGCAGTACTTC. Translating gives CASSPEGAYEQYF.

V is TRBV7-8 and J is TRBJ2-3; unclear D gene. CDR1 is SGHVS, CDR2 FQNEAQ, per germline. CDR3 length equals 12 residues. V lost 1 base and J lost 6, with 5 bases in between. This CDR3 reads CASSLEADTQYF. CDR3 coding DNA: TGTGCCAGCAGCTTAGAAGCGGATACGCAGTATTTT. The whole variable domain, filled in from reference TRBV7-8 and TRBJ2-3, reads GAGVSQSPRYKVAKRGQDVALRCDPISGHVSLFWYQQALGQGPEFLTYFQNEAQLDKSGLPSDRFFAERPEGSVSTLKIQRTQQEDSAVYLCASSLEADTQYFGPGTRLTVL.

This chain connects TRBV14 to TRBJ2-7; tentative D call: TRBD2 (6 bases). V lost 3 bases to trimming and J lost 9 bases, with 15 bases between them. The germline gives CDR1 SGHDN, CDR2 FVKESK. The CDR3 has 13 residues. The CDR3 nucleotides read TGTGCCAGCAGCCAGTCCACGGGACTCCGGCAGTACTTC. Residues: CASSQSTGLRQYF.

This chain joins TRBV5-1 and TRBJ2-3; D call uncertain. V was trimmed by 0 bases and J by 2 bases, leaving 10 bases between them. Germline assignment: CDR1 SGHRS and CDR2 YFSETQ. The CDR3 totals 15 residues. CDR3 protein: CASSLDPLYTDTQYF. The CDR3, as DNA: TGCGCCAGCAGCTTGGACCCTCTCTACACAGATACGCAGTATTTT.

This clone has only one observation. This sequence joins TRBV19 and TRBJ2-1; 7 bases fit TRBD2. The CDR3 covers 18 residues. The ends lost 7 bases at V and 0 bases at J; junction bases unmatched: 15. Germline V gives CDR1 LNHDA, CDR2 SQIVND (reference sequence). The CDR3 sequence: CASTDRAPAGFSYNEQFF. CDR3 DNA sequence: TGTGCCAGTACCGATCGGGCTCCAGCGGGATTCTCCTACAATGAGCAGTTCTTC. Full variable domain (outside the CDR3, taken from reference TRBV19 and TRBJ2-1): DGGITQSPKYLFRKEGQNVTLSCEQNLNHDAMYWYRQDPGQGLRLIYYSQIVNDFQKGDIAEGYSVSREKKESFPLTVTSAQKNPTAFYLCASTDRAPAGFSYNEQFFGPGTRLTVL.

This clone was recorded a few times. The chain combines TRBV10-3 with TRBJ2-1; TRBD2 agrees at 10 bases. The CDR3 is 12 residues long. Trimming removed 3 bases from V and 13 bases from J; junction bases left unmatched: 3. The germline V gene has CDR1 ENHRY and CDR2 SYGVKD. As DNA, the CDR3 is TGTGCCATCAGTGAACTAGCGGGAAACCAGTTCTTC. Its translation: CAISELAGNQFF.

This clone was found a few times. The chain couples TRBV2 to TRBJ1-1; D remains unclear. The V gene's germline CDR1 is SNHLY and CDR2 FYNNEI. Between the trimmed V and J ends, which lost 4 bases and 5 bases, there was a span of 5 bases. This CDR3 is built from 11 residues. As DNA, the CDR3 is TGTGCCAGCAGTGTCAGGACTGAAGCTTTCTTT. The encoded protein is CASSVRTEAFF.

The chain recombines TRBV25-1 with TRBJ1-3; a weak D match, TRBD1 (5 bases). Per germline, CDR1 MGHDK and CDR2 SYGVNS. The CDR3 length is 17 residues. V gave up 1 base and J gave up 0 bases, with 13 bases separating them. The CDR3 region is CASSEFAGLNSGNTIYF. The DNA of the CDR3 is TGTGCCAGCAGTGAATTCGCGGGACTCAACTCTGGAAACACCATATATTTT.

CDR3 in DNA: TGTGCCAGCGCGTCCCGGGACAGAGTCACCGGGGAGCTGTTTTTT. Amino acid sequence: CASASRDRVTGELFF. This chain connects TRBV27 to TRBJ2-2; 7 positions match TRBD1. Germline CDR1 is MNHEY and CDR2 is SMNVEV (reference sequence). After removal of 8 bases from V and 4 bases from J, the junction contained 10 bases not matched to a gene. The CDR3 length is 15 residues.

The V gene is TRBV27, the J gene TRBJ2-7; 11 bases agree with TRBD2. This CDR3 comprises 16 residues. Germline CDR1 MNHEY, CDR2 SMNVEV (reference sequence). Losses at the gene ends were 4 bases for V and 5 bases for J; bases not matched to a gene: 10. CDR3 protein: CASSSSPLAGGHEQYF. The CDR3, as DNA: TGTGCCAGCAGTTCCTCCCCGCTAGCGGGGGGTCACGAGCAGTACTTC.

The chain combines TRBV2 with TRBJ1-4, with 8 bases aligning to TRBD1. This CDR3 comprises 15 residues. V lost 7 bases and J lost 7; bases outside the gene matches: 11. Per the germline V gene, CDR1 is SNHLY and CDR2 is FYNNEI. CDR3 protein: CASTYRTGSSEKLFF. The CDR3 DNA sequence: TGTGCCAGCACTTACCGGACAGGGTCAAGTGAAAAACTGTTTTTT.

The sample holds one count of this clone. The CDR3 DNA follows: TGTGCCAGCAGTTACTCACAGGGAGCCTACAATGAGCAGTTCTTC. As protein: CASSYSQGAYNEQFF. The genes are TRBV6-5 and TRBJ2-1, with D perhaps matching TRBD1 (6 bases). Looked up from germline, CDR1 is MNHEY and CDR2 is SVGAGI. Trimming left V 0 bases short and J 2 bases short, with 8 bases between. This CDR3 is built from 15 residues.

The chain has TRBV6-5 and TRBJ2-5, with 10 bases fitting TRBD2. J was trimmed by 2 bases and V by 6 bases; bases with no gene match: 6. CDR3 length: 15 amino acids. Germline V gene data show CDR1 as MNHEY and CDR2 as SVGAGI. The CDR3 is CASRRTSGMQETQYF. For the CDR3, the DNA is TGTGCCAGCAGGAGGACTAGCGGAATGCAAGAGACCCAGTACTTC.

The V call is TRBV5-1, the J call TRBJ2-5; D is uncertain. The germline V and J ends were trimmed by 5 bases and 4 bases, with 6 bases remaining between them. The CDR3 loop spans 11 amino acids. CDR1 is SGHRS and CDR2 is YFSETQ in the germline V gene. CDR3 sequence: CASRRRETQYF. The CDR3 nucleotides are TGCGCCAGCAGGAGGAGAGAGACCCAGTACTTC.

This chain joins TRBV4-1 and TRBJ2-3; possible D gene TRBD1, 6 bases. CDR1 and CDR2 from the germline V gene are MGHRA and YSYEKL. The V end lost 4 bases, the J end lost 3 bases, and 14 bases lay between the germline ends. The CDR3 loop spans 15 amino acids. CDR3 sequence reads: CASSPSGHMTDTQYF. The CDR3 bases are TGCGCCAGCAGCCCATCGGGACATATGACAGATACGCAGTATTTT.

The rearrangement links TRBV11-3 to TRBJ2-7; D ambiguous. CDR3 length: 13 residues. Germline V gives CDR1 SGHNT, CDR2 YENEEA. The V and J ends lost 6 bases and 4 bases respectively, with 13 bases between them. In DNA, the CDR3 is TGTGCCAGCAGTCTAGGAATTAATTACGAGCAGTACTTC. Its protein product is CASSLGINYEQYF. The complete variable domain, with remaining parts taken from reference TRBV11-3 and TRBJ2-7, reads EAGVVQSPRYKIIEKKQPVAFWCNPISGHNTLYWYLQNLGQGPELLIRYENEEAVDDSQLPKDRFSAERLKGVDSTLKIQPAELGDSAVYLCASSLGINYEQYFGPGTRLTVT.